This entry lists 27 T cell receptor beta chains sequenced from one sample in a study of blood T cell repertoires in COVID-19 (dated by TCRdb to about 2020). The library was generated by the immunoSEQ multiplex PCR assay. TCRdb took over this immuneACCESS table, retaining in-frame rearrangements with V and J assigned. Such tables are incomplete; in checked studies, under half of the missing clones stem from an unresolved V gene, and the remainder is unexplained. This sample holds some 74,000 clones; approximately 80% were observed only once. The ten most abundant clones make up over 9.5% of the sample. The sequencing sample was made of peripheral blood. These receptors were collected from a human donor in a cohort sampled during active COVID-19.

This chain uses TRBV18 with TRBJ1-3; D remains unclear. CDR1 and CDR2 from the germline V gene are KGHSH and LQKENI. This CDR3 region has 15 residues. The V end lost 2 bases, the J end lost 2 bases, and 10 bases lay between the germline ends. CDR3 nucleotides: TGTGCCAGCTCACCAGAGGTCCCCCCTGGAAACACCATATATTTT. Translation: CASSPEVPPGNTIYF.

The gene calls are TRBV5-1 and TRBJ2-7, with TRBD2 identical over 12 bases. There are 15 residues in the CDR3. Germline CDR1 and CDR2: SGHRS and YFSETQ. V gave up 4 bases and J gave up 4 bases; unmatched junction bases: 6. CDR3 in DNA: TGCGCCAGCAGCCACGGGACTAGCGGGCGATACGAGCAGTACGTC. Protein: CASSHGTSGRYEQYV.

J is TRBJ2-3 and V is TRBV7-2, with 11 bases aligning to TRBD2. Germline CDR1 and CDR2: SGHTA and FQGNSA. The ends lost 4 bases at V and 3 bases at J; junction bases unmatched: 15. This CDR3 region has 19 residues. CDR3 loop: CASSSSTSGGRGGTDTQYF. DNA of the CDR3: TGTGCCAGCAGCTCCTCCACTAGCGGGGGAAGGGGCGGGACAGATACGCAGTATTTT.

The chain couples TRBV6-6 to TRBJ2-7; TRBD2 matches at 9 bases. Losses at the gene ends were 4 bases for V and 6 bases for J; bases not matched to a gene: 4. The CDR3 consists of 13 residues. Per the germline V gene, CDR1 is MNHNY and CDR2 is SVGAGI (reference sequence). DNA for the CDR3: TGTGCCAGCAGTTCCACTAGCGGGTCCGAGCAGTACGTC. It is translated as CASSSTSGSEQYV.

The rearrangement links TRBV6-2 or TRBV6-3 to TRBJ1-5; 7 nucleotides line up with TRBD1. With 5 bases clipped from V and 6 bases from J, the junction kept 7 bases outside the gene matches. The CDR3 consists of 14 residues. CDR1 is MNHEY, CDR2 SVGEGT, per germline. The chain's CDR3 is CASSKTGSAQPQHF. The CDR3 coding sequence is TGTGCCAGCAGTAAGACAGGGTCTGCTCAGCCCCAGCATTTT.

This chain links TRBV27 with TRBJ1-6; 7 bases align to TRBD1. The V and J ends lost 6 bases and 7 bases, in that order; junction bases with no gene match: 12. Germline V lookup: CDR1 MNHEY, CDR2 SMNVEV (reference sequence). The CDR3 sequence is 16 residues long. The CDR3 here is CASRITWKQGNSPLHF. The CDR3 DNA reads as TGTGCCAGCAGAATTACCTGGAAACAGGGGAATTCACCCCTCCACTTT.

This rearrangement joins TRBV5-1 to TRBJ2-2, with no clear D. Germline V CDR1 and CDR2: SGHRS, YFSETQ. V gave up 5 bases and J gave up 1 base, with 15 bases separating them. This CDR3 has 16 amino acids. CDR3 residues: CASSPEQTLNTGELFF. DNA for the CDR3: TGCGCCAGCAGTCCTGAGCAGACTTTGAACACCGGGGAGCTGTTTTTT.

This clone was observed once. This chain connects TRBV28 to TRBJ1-2, with D unclear. The CDR3 loop spans 15 amino acids. Germline-derived CDR1 and CDR2 are MDHEN and SYDVKM. Trimming removed 3 bases from V and 5 bases from J, with 16 bases in between. The CDR3 DNA follows: TGTGCCAGCAGTTTTGGTTTAGGGCGGGAGTATGGCTACACCTTC. Amino acids: CASSFGLGREYGYTF.

The V gene is TRBV6-2 or TRBV6-3, the J gene TRBJ2-3, with 7 bases that match TRBD2. This CDR3 comprises 20 residues. Losses at the gene ends were 3 bases for V and 0 bases for J; bases not matched to a gene: 18. The germline V gene has CDR1 MNHEY and CDR2 SVGEGT. The CDR3, as DNA: TGTGCCAGCAGTTATTTCCGGACTAGGCTCGGGTCTTCTAGCACAGATACGCAGTATTTT. As protein: CASSYFRTRLGSSSTDTQYF.

The chain links TRBV7-2 to TRBJ2-1; the D gene is possibly TRBD1 (6 bases). V lost 3 bases and J lost 13, with 13 bases in between. The CDR3 runs to 12 residues. Germline CDR1 SGHTA, CDR2 FQGNSA. The CDR3 bases are TGTGCCAGCAGCTTTGGGGGCCCGTATCAGTTCTTC. Translated, it gives CASSFGGPYQFF.

This clone appeared once. The genes are TRBV7-2 and TRBJ1-2, with D uncertain. The CDR3 totals 14 residues. Germline V gene data show CDR1 as SGHTA and CDR2 as FQGNSA. Trimming removed 1 base at V and 9 bases at J, with 15 bases between. The CDR3 spells CASSLEKQTLSYTF. The CDR3 region has the DNA TGTGCCAGCAGCTTAGAAAAACAGACCCTTAGCTACACCTTC.

This clone has a handful of counts. The chain has TRBV19 and TRBJ1-5; TRBD1 aligns across 7 bases. Germline trimming cut 6 bases from V and 3 bases from J; bases unmatched to any gene: 5. This CDR3 comprises 14 residues. CDR1 is LNHDA, CDR2 SQIVND, per germline (reference sequence). CDR3 loop: CASSFDRANQPQHF. The CDR3 DNA is TGTGCCAGTAGCTTCGACAGGGCCAATCAGCCCCAGCATTTT.

This clone came up a few times. The rearrangement links TRBV7-9 to TRBJ1-3, with D possibly matching TRBD1 (6 bases). CDR3 length: 14 amino acids. Trimming shortened V by 2 bases and J by 4 bases, and 9 bases separated the two germline ends. From germline, CDR1 is SEHNR and CDR2 FQNEAQ (reference sequence). CDR3 sequence (DNA): TGTGCCAGCAGCTTAAGCAGGGGAGGAAACACCATATATTTT. Its translation is CASSLSRGGNTIYF.

The gene calls are TRBV6-4 and TRBJ1-1, with D hard to call. This CDR3 is built from 10 residues. Between the trimmed V and J ends, which lost 4 bases and 7 bases, there was a span of 4 bases. The germline CDR1 and CDR2 sequences are MRHNA and SNTAGT. The CDR3 loop is CASSAGEAFF. CDR3 in DNA: TGTGCCAGCAGTGCCGGTGAAGCTTTCTTT.

This chain joins TRBV7-3 and TRBJ2-3; D may be TRBD2 (7 bases). The CDR3 is made up of 14 amino acids. V was shortened by 5 bases and J by 7 bases, with 16 bases between the two germline ends. CDR1 and CDR2 (germline): SGHTA, FQGTGA. The CDR3 sequence: CASSPSGGAYTQYF. The CDR3 coding sequence is TGTGCCAGCAGCCCCTCTGGGGGGGCATATACGCAGTATTTT.

This clone was seen a handful of times. The chain employs TRBV2 and TRBJ2-4; no reliable D call. Germline CDR1 and CDR2: SNHLY and FYNNEI. V lost 0 bases and J lost 7, with 4 bases in between. This CDR3 comprises 12 residues. The CDR3 coding sequence is TGTGCCAGCAGTGAAGCCCGGAACATTCAGTACTTC. Amino acid sequence: CASSEARNIQYF.

The J gene is TRBJ2-1, the V gene TRBV7-2; no clear D gene. The V gene's germline CDR1 is SGHTA and CDR2 FQGNSA. V was shortened by 3 bases and J by 6 bases, with 6 bases between the two germline ends. This CDR3 is built from 12 residues. CDR3 in amino acids: CASSFIGNEQFF. The CDR3 bases are TGTGCCAGCAGCTTTATCGGCAATGAGCAGTTCTTC. Drawing the rest from reference TRBV7-2 and TRBJ2-1, the complete variable domain is GAGVSQSPSNKVTEKGKDVELRCDPISGHTALYWYRQSLGQGLEFLIYFQGNSAPDKSGLPSDRFSAERTGGSVSTLTIQRTQQEDSAVYLCASSFIGNEQFFGPGTRLTVL.

The CDR3 DNA sequence: TGTGCCAGCAGCTTAGAGGCGGGACATGGCTACACCTTC. Protein sequence: CASSLEAGHGYTF. The genes are TRBV7-2 and TRBJ1-2, with D possibly matching TRBD1 (5 bases). The CDR3 length is 13 residues. CDR1 is SGHTA, CDR2 FQGNSA, per germline. V was cut by 1 base and J by 6 bases, with 9 bases left in between.

The chain combines TRBV19 with TRBJ1-5; 11 bases align to TRBD1. Germline values: CDR1 LNHDA, CDR2 SQIVND (reference sequence). The CDR3 covers 16 residues. J lost 0 bases, V lost 7 bases, and 5 bases had no gene match. CDR3 loop: CASTDRGLNSNQPQHF. DNA for the CDR3: TGTGCCAGTACGGACAGGGGGCTAAATAGCAATCAGCCCCAGCATTTT.

V usage is TRBV2 and J usage is TRBJ1-2; D unresolved. The CDR3 has 12 amino acids. Germline V gene lookup returns CDR1 SNHLY and CDR2 FYNNEI. Between the trimmed V and J ends, which lost 3 bases and 4 bases, there was a span of 6 bases. CDR3 coding DNA: TGTGCCAGCAGTGACGAGCCCTATGGCTACACCTTC. It yields the protein CASSDEPYGYTF.

This clone occurred a few times. The chain has TRBV4-1 and TRBJ2-7; a weak D match, TRBD2 (5 bases). Looked up from germline, CDR1 is MGHRA and CDR2 is YSYEKL. V lost 4 bases to trimming and J lost 2 bases, with 12 bases between them. CDR3 length: 14 amino acids. This CDR3 reads CASSPAGQTYEQYF. In DNA, the CDR3 is TGCGCCAGCAGCCCCGCGGGCCAAACCTACGAGCAGTACTTC.

The chain carries TRBV18 and TRBJ1-5, with a possible D match to TRBD1 (6 bases). The germline gives CDR1 KGHSH, CDR2 LQKENI. V lost 3 bases and J lost 7, with 16 bases in between. The CDR3 covers 15 residues. CDR3 nucleotide sequence: TGTGCCAGCTCACCTCAGGGGTCATCAGTGCAGCCCCAGCATTTT. Its protein is CASSPQGSSVQPQHF. Based on the CDR3 plus reference TRBV18 and TRBJ1-5, the full variable domain is NAGVMQNPRHLVRRRGQEARLRCSPMKGHSHVYWYRQLPEEGLKFMVYLQKENIIDESGMPKERFSAEFPKEGPSILRIQQVVRGDSAAYFCASSPQGSSVQPQHFGDGTRLSIL.

This rearrangement joins TRBV5-4 to TRBJ1-1; D uncertain. Germline values: CDR1 SGHNT, CDR2 YYREEE (reference sequence). Trimming pared 3 bases from V and 1 base from J, leaving 7 bases between. There are 13 residues in the CDR3. CDR3 nucleotides: TGTGCCAGCAGCTACGACTCGAACACTGAAGCTTTCTTT. This translates into CASSYDSNTEAFF.

The V and J genes are TRBV7-3 and TRBJ1-1; D remains ambiguous. Between the trimmed V and J ends, which lost 5 bases and 1 base, there was a span of 11 bases. The CDR3 runs 14 residues. Germline lookup yields CDR1 SGHTA and CDR2 FQGTGA. The CDR3 DNA sequence: TGTGCCAGCAGCCCCCGACAAGGGAACACTGAAGCTTTCTTT. Its translation: CASSPRQGNTEAFF.

The chain couples TRBV5-1 to TRBJ2-3, with D possibly matching TRBD1 (5 bases). The CDR3 has 14 residues. Germline CDR1 is SGHRS and CDR2 is YFSETQ. V was trimmed by 0 bases and J by 6 bases, leaving 11 bases between them. The CDR3 here is CASSLDRLIDTQYF. In DNA, the CDR3 is TGCGCCAGCAGCTTGGACAGGTTAATCGATACGCAGTATTTT.

The genes are TRBV5-1 and TRBJ2-3; D is perhaps TRBD2 (6 bases). Germline V lookup: CDR1 SGHRS, CDR2 YFSETQ. V lost 4 bases and J lost 6, with 18 bases in between. The CDR3 is 15 amino acids. This chain's CDR3 is CASSLPGLGYDTQYF. The DNA for the CDR3 is TGCGCCAGCAGCCTACCGGGACTGGGCTACGATACGCAGTATTTT.

This chain links TRBV25-1 with TRBJ1-4; D perhaps matches TRBD1 (6 bases). Per germline, CDR1 MGHDK and CDR2 SYGVNS. This CDR3 is 16 amino acids long. V was trimmed by 0 bases and J by 5 bases, leaving 13 bases between them. The CDR3 loop is CASSEYRGGGNEKLFF. CDR3 DNA: TGTGCCAGCAGTGAATATAGGGGGGGTGGGAATGAAAAACTGTTTTTT.